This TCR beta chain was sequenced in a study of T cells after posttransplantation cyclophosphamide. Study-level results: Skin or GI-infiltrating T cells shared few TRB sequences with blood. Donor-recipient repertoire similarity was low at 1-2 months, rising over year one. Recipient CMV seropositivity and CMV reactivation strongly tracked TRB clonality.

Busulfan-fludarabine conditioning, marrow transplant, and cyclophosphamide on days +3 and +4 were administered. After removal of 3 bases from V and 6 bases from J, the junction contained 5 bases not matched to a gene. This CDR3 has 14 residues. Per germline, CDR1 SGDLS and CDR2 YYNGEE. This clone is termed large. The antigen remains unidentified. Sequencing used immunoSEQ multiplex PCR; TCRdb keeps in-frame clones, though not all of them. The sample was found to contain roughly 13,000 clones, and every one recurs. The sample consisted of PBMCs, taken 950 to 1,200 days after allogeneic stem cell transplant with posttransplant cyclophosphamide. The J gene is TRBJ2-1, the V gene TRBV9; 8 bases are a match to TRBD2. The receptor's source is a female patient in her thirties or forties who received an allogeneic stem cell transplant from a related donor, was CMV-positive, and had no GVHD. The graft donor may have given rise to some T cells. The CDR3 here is CASSASGTSNEQFF. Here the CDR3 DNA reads TGTGCCAGCAGCGCCTCCGGGACTAGCAATGAGCAGTTCTTC.